Sequencing of this T cell receptor beta chain was carried out in a study of control samples from healthy donors and cancer patients. Sequencing used immunoSEQ multiplex PCR; TCRdb keeps in-frame clones, though not all of them. This sample carries some 130,000 clones, approximately 90% of them seen once, and the ten largest clones take 2% to 3%. The CDR3 has 15 residues. Trimming took off 4 bases at V and 4 bases at J, with 15 bases between the two ends. The V gene's germline CDR1 is SGDLS and CDR2 YYNGEE. This TCR was sampled from a man in his forties in good health. Sequenced sample: blood. The J gene is TRBJ2-1, the V gene TRBV9; D is unclear. The chain's CDR3 is CASSLNMASYNEQFF. CDR3 sequence (DNA): TGTGCCAGCAGCCTCAACATGGCATCATACAATGAGCAGTTCTTC.